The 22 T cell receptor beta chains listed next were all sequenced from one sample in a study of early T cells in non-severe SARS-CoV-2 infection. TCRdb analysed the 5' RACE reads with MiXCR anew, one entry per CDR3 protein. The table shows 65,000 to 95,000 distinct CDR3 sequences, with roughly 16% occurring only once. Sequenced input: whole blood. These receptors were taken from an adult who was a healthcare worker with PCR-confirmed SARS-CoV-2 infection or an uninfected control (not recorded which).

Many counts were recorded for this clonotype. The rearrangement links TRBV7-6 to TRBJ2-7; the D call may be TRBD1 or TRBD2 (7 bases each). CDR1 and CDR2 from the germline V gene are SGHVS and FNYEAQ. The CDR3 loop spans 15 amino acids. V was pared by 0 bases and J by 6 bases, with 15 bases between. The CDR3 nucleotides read TGTGCCAGCAGCTTAGCGGCAGGGGGGGGTTTCGAGCAGTACTTC. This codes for CASSLAAGGGFEQYF. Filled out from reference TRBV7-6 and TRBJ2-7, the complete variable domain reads GAGVSQSPRYKVTKRGQDVALRCDPISGHVSLYWYRQALGQGPEFLTYFNYEAQQDKSGLPNDRFSAERPEGSISTLTIQRTEQRDSAMYRCASSLAAGGGFEQYFGPGTRLTVT.

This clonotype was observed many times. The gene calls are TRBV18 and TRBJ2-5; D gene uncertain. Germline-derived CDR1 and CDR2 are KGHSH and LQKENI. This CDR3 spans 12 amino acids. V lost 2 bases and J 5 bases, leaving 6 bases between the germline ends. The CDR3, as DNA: TGTGCCAGCTCACCATTTCCTGAGACCCAGTACTTC. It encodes CASSPFPETQYF.

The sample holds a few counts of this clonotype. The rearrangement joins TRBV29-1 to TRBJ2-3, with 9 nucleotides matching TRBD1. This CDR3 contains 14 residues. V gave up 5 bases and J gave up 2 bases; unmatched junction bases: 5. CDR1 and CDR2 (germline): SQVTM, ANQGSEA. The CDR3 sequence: CSVPGTGTTDTQYF. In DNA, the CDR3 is TGCAGCGTTCCGGGGACAGGGACCACAGATACGCAGTATTTT.

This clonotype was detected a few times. In nucleotides, the CDR3 is TGTGCCAGCAGCCTGTCGCCAGACAGAAACTATGGCTACACCTTC. It codes for CASSLSPDRNYGYTF. The genes are TRBV7-3 and TRBJ1-2, with D perhaps TRBD1 (5 bases). CDR3 length: 15 amino acids. CDR1 and CDR2 from the germline V gene are SGHTA and FQGTGA. The V end lost 5 bases, the J end lost 2 bases, and 15 bases lay between the germline ends.

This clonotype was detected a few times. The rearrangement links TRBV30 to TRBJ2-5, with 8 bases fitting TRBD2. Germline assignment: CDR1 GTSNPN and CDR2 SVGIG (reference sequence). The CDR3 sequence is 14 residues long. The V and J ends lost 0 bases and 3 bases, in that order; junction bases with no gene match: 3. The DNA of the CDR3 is TGTGCCTGGAGTGTAGCGGGGGTGAAAGAGACCCAGTACTTC. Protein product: CAWSVAGVKETQYF.

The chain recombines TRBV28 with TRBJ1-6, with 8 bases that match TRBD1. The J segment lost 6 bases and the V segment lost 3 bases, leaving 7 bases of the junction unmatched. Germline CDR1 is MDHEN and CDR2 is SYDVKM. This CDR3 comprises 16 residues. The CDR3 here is CASSFQTGVVNSPLHF. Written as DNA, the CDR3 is TGTGCCAGCAGTTTTCAGACAGGGGTAGTTAATTCACCCCTCCACTTT.

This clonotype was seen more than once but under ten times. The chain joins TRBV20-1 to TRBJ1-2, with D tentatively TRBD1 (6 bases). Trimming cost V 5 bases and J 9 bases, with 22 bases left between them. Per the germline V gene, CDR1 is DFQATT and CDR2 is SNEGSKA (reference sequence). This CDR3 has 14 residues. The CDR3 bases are TGCAGTGCTCCCCTGGGGGGGGCGCTTGGTAGCTACACCTTC. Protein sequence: CSAPLGGALGSYTF.

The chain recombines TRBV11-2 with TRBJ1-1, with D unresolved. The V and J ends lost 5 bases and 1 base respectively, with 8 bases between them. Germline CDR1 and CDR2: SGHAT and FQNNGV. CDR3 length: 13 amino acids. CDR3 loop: CASSPRRNTEAFF. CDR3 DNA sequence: TGTGCCAGCAGCCCCCGAAGGAACACTGAAGCTTTCTTT.

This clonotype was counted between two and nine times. In nucleotides, the CDR3 is TGTGCCAGCAGCTCGGGACAGCCTGGAAACACCATATATTTT. Its translation is CASSSGQPGNTIYF. The chain is built from TRBV7-3 and TRBJ1-3; 7 bases are shared with TRBD1. J gave up 2 bases and V 4 bases, and 2 bases lay outside the gene matches. Germline CDR1 is SGHTA and CDR2 is FQGTGA. This CDR3 has 14 residues.

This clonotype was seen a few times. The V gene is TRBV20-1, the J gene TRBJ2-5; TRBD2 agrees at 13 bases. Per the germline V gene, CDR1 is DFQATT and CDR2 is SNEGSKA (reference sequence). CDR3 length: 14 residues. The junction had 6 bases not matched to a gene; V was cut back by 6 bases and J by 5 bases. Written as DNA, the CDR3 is TGCAGTGCAACTAGCGGGAGGGCCGGGGAGACCCAGTACTTC. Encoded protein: CSATSGRAGETQYF.

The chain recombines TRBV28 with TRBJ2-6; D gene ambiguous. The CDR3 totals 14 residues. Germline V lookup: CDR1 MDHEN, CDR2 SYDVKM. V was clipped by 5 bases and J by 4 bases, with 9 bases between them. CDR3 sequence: CASSPRYGANVLTF. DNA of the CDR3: TGTGCCAGCAGTCCCCGTTACGGGGCCAACGTCCTGACTTTC.

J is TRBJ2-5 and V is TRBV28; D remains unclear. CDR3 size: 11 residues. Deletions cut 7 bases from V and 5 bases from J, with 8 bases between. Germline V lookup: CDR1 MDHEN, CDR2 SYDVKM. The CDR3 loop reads CASNGWETQYF. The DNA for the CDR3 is TGTGCCAGCAACGGGTGGGAGACCCAGTACTTC.

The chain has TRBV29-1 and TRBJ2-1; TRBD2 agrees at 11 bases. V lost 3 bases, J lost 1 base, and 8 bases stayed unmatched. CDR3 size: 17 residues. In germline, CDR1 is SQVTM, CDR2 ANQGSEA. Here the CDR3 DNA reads TGCAGCGTTGATGAGGGGACTAGCGGTTCTTCCTACAATGAGCAGTTCTTC. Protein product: CSVDEGTSGSSYNEQFF.

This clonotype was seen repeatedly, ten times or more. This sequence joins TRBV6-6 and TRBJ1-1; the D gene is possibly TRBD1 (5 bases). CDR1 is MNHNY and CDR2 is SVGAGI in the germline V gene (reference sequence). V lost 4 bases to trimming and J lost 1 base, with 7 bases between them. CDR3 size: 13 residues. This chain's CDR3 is CASSLTGNTEAFF. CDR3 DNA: TGTGCCAGCAGTTTAACAGGGAACACTGAAGCTTTCTTT.

CDR3 DNA: TGTGCCAGCGGAAGCGGGGCCTCCTACGAGCAGTACTTC. This translates into CASGSGASYEQYF. The rearrangement joins TRBV11-1 to TRBJ2-7, with 7 bases that match TRBD2. The junction had 4 bases not matched to a gene; V was cut back by 8 bases and J by 0 bases. The germline CDR1 and CDR2 sequences are SGHAT and FQDESV (reference sequence). The CDR3 covers 13 residues.

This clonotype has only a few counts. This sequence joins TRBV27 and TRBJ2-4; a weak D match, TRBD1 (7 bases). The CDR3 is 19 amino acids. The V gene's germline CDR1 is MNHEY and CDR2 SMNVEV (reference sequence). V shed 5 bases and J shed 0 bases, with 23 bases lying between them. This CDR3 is CASSPRNRGGMLAKNIQYF. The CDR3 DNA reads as TGTGCCAGCAGTCCCCGTAACAGGGGAGGAATGCTAGCCAAAAACATTCAGTACTTC.

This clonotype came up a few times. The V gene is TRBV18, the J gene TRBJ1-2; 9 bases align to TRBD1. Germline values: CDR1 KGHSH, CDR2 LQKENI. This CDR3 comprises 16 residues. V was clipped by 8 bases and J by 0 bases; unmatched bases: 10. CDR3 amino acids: CASLIEGQGPNYGYTF. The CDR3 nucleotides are TGTGCCAGCCTAATTGAGGGACAGGGCCCTAACTATGGCTACACCTTC.

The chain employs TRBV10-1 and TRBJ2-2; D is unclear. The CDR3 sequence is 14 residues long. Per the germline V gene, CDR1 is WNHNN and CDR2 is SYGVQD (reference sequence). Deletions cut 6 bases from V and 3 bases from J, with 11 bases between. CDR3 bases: TGCGCCAGCAGACCCAGACCATACACCGGGGAGCTGTTTTTT. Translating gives CASRPRPYTGELFF.

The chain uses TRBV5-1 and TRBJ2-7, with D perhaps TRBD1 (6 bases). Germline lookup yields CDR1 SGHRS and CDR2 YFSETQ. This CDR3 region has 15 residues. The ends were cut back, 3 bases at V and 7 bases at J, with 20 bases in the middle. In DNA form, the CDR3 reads TGCGCCAGCAGCTGGGTAGGACAGCAACTTTTTGAGCAGTACTTC. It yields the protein CASSWVGQQLFEQYF.

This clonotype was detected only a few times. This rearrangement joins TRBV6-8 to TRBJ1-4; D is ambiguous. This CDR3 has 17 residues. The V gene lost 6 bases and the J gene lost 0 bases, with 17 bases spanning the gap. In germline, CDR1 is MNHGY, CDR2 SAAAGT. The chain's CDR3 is CASRVDERAATNEKLFF. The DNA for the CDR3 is TGTGCCAGCAGAGTGGACGAGAGAGCTGCAACTAATGAAAAACTGTTTTTT.

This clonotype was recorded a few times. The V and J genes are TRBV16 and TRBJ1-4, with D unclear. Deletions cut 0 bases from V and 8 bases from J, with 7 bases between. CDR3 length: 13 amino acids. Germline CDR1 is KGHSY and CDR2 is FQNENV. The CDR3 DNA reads TGTGCCAGCAGCCAATCAACCTTAGAAAAACTGTTTTTT. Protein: CASSQSTLEKLFF.

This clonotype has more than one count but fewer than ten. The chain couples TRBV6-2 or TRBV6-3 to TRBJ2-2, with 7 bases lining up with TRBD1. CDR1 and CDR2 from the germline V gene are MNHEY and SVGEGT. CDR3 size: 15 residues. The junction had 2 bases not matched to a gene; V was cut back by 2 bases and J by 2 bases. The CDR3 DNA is TGTGCCAGCAGTTACAGGGGGCTTAACACCGGGGAGCTGTTTTTT. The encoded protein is CASSYRGLNTGELFF.